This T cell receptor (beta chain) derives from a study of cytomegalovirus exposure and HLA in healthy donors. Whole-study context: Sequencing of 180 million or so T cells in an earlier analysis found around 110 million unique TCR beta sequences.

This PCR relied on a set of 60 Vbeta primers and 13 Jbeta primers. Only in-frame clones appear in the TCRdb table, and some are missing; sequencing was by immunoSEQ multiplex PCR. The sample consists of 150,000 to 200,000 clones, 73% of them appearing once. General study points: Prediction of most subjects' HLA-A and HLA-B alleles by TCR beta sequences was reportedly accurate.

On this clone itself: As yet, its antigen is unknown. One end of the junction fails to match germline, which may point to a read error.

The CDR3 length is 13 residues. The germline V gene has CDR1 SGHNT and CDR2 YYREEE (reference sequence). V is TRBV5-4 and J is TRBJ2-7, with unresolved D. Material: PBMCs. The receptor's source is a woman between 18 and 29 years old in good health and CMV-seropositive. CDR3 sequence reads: CASSQDLSYEQYF. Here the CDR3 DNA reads TGCGCCAGCAGCCAAGACTTGAGCTACGAGCAGTACTTC.